The 9 T cell receptor beta chains reported below all come from one sample, sequenced in a study of T cells in Graves' hyperthyroidism and ophthalmopathy. TCR beta CDR3 regions were amplified from RNA. RT-PCR in the first round (using the HTBI primer set) targeted the TCR CDR3. TCRdb re-derived calls from the multiplex PCR reads in MiXCR, one entry per CDR3 protein. Here the sample spans 300,000 to 450,000 distinct CDR3 sequences, 25% being singletons. Sequences were obtained from blood. The receptors were gathered from a man aged 50 to 59 with Graves' hyperthyroidism.

This clonotype was found a few times. V usage is TRBV6-1 and J usage is TRBJ2-2; D is undetermined. The CDR3 is made up of 13 amino acids. Germline V lookup: CDR1 MNHNS, CDR2 SASEGT. Trimming left V 4 bases short and J 4 bases short, with 7 bases between. The CDR3 coding sequence is TGTGCCAGCAGTGTGAGGAGCACCGGGGAGCTGTTTTTT. As protein: CASSVRSTGELFF.

This clonotype was found once. This sequence joins TRBV27 and TRBJ2-3, with 10 bases aligning to TRBD2. The CDR3 is 18 amino acids. Germline CDR1 is MNHEY and CDR2 is SMNVEV (reference sequence). Trimming took 8 bases from V and 4 from J; bases not matched to a gene: 18. The CDR3: CASSPVLLAGEGPDTQYF. The CDR3 coding sequence is TGTGCCAGCTCACCAGTTCTCCTAGCGGGAGAGGGCCCAGATACGCAGTATTTT.

This clonotype occurred a few times. The chain combines TRBV2 with TRBJ2-3; unclear D gene. The V gene's germline CDR1 is SNHLY and CDR2 FYNNEI. The CDR3 is 15 amino acids. V was shortened by 2 bases and J by 2 bases, with 11 bases between the two germline ends. The CDR3 DNA follows: TGTGCCAGCAGTGAATCTAAAGTCTTCACAGATACGCAGTATTTT. Protein: CASSESKVFTDTQYF.

The rearrangement links TRBV11-3 to TRBJ1-2; D is possibly TRBD1 (6 bases). CDR3 length: 14 residues. V lost 3 bases and J 3 bases, leaving 11 bases between the germline ends. The germline gives CDR1 SGHNT, CDR2 YENEEA. CDR3 in amino acids: CASSFNREDYGYTF. The CDR3 DNA sequence: TGTGCCAGCAGCTTTAACAGGGAGGACTATGGCTACACCTTC.

This rearrangement joins TRBV14 to TRBJ2-1, with a weak D call TRBD1 (5 bases). The CDR3 has 16 residues. CDR1 SGHDN and CDR2 FVKESK come from the germline V gene. Trimming removed 1 base from V and 1 base from J, with 11 bases in between. The CDR3: CASSQATGGSYNEQFF. CDR3 DNA sequence: TGTGCCAGCAGCCAAGCCACAGGTGGTTCCTACAATGAGCAGTTCTTC.

The V gene is TRBV6-4, the J gene TRBJ2-7; D remains ambiguous. This CDR3 has 13 amino acids. The germline V gene encodes CDR1 MRHNA and CDR2 SNTAGT. The ends were cut back, 10 bases at V and 3 bases at J, with 16 bases in the middle. The CDR3 sequence: CATRWRVGYEQYF. CDR3 DNA: TGTGCCACCCGGTGGCGAGTGGGCTACGAGCAGTACTTC.

CDR3 in DNA: TGTGCCAGTAAACACCCGTACACCGGGGAGCTGTTTTTT. It is translated as CASKHPYTGELFF. The gene calls are TRBV19 and TRBJ2-2; the D is unclear. V dropped 7 bases and J dropped 3 bases, with 9 bases sitting between them. This CDR3 contains 13 residues. Germline V gene lookup returns CDR1 LNHDA and CDR2 SQIVND (reference sequence).

The rearrangement links TRBV10-3 to TRBJ2-1; 12 positions match TRBD1. From germline, CDR1 is ENHRY and CDR2 SYGVKD. There are 15 residues in the CDR3. V was pared by 5 bases and J by 7 bases, with 6 bases of the junction left unmatched. CDR3 nucleotide sequence: TGTGCCATCAGTCCGGGACAGGGGGCTGGAAATGAGCAGTTCTTC. Its protein is CAISPGQGAGNEQFF.

This clonotype was detected ten times or more. The rearrangement links TRBV3-1 to TRBJ2-7; no clear D gene. CDR3 length: 12 residues. V gave up 1 base and J gave up 6 bases, with 7 bases separating them. Germline assignment: CDR1 LGHDT and CDR2 YNNKEL (reference sequence). The CDR3 sequence is CASSQVLGEQYF. In DNA form, the CDR3 reads TGTGCCAGCAGCCAAGTTTTGGGCGAGCAGTACTTC.